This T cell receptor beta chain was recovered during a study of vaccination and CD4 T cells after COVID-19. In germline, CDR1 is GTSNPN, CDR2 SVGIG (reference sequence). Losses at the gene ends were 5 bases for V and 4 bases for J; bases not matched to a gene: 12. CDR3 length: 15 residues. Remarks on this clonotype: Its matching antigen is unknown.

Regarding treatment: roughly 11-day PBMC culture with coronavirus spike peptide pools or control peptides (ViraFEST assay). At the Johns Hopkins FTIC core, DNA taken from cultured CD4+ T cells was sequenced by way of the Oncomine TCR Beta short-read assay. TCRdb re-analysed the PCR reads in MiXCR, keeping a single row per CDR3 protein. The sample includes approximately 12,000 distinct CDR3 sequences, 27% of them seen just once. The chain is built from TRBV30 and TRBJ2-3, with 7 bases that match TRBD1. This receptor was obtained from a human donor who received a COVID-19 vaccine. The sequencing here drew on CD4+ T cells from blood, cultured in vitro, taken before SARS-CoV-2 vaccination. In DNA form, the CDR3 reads TGTGCCTGGGATGCGACAGGGATGGGCCCAGATACGCAGTATTTT. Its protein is CAWDATGMGPDTQYF.